This entry lists 28 T cell receptor beta chains sequenced from one sample in a study of CD8 T cells in ankylosing spondylitis. MiXCR was run by TCRdb on the 5' RACE reads, yielding one entry per CDR3 protein. The sample has around 150,000 distinct CDR3 sequences, around a tenth seen once. The sequencing input was blood, either unsorted or a sorted T cell fraction (not recorded which). All receptors come from a male donor with ankylosing spondylitis or in good health (not recorded which).

This clonotype has more than one count but fewer than ten. The V call is TRBV19, the J call TRBJ1-2; D is unclear. The V and J ends lost 6 bases and 4 bases respectively, with 9 bases between them. Germline V gene data show CDR1 as LNHDA and CDR2 as SQIVND (reference sequence). The length of the CDR3 is 12 residues. In DNA, the CDR3 is TGTGCCAGTAGGGACGGACCCTATGGCTACACCTTC. As protein: CASRDGPYGYTF.

This clonotype has ten or more counts. The chain's CDR3 is CASSLALGSTDTQYF. CDR3 DNA sequence: TGCGCCAGCAGCTTGGCCTTGGGTAGCACAGATACGCAGTATTTT. This chain uses TRBV5-1 with TRBJ2-3; D not resolved. This CDR3 region has 15 residues. CDR1 and CDR2 (germline): SGHRS, YFSETQ. Trimming removed 0 bases from V and 0 bases from J, with 8 bases in between.

As concerns this clonotype: A single base separates this from a much larger clone, so it may be a read error. The chain is built from TRBV9 and TRBJ2-1; D is undetermined. The germline CDR1 and CDR2 sequences are SGDLS and YYNGEE. This CDR3 spans 16 amino acids. The CDR3 reads CASSSGASNSYNEQLF. The CDR3 DNA reads as TGTGCCAGCAGTTCGGGTGCGTCCAACTCCTACAATGAGCAGCTCTTC.

This clonotype was found a few times. This chain joins TRBV12-3 or TRBV12-4 and TRBJ1-2; 9 bases are shared with TRBD1. This CDR3 has 16 residues. Trimming took 3 bases from V and 2 from J; bases not matched to a gene: 7. The CDR3 loop reads CASSLTNRGPNYGYTF. The DNA for the CDR3 is TGTGCCAGCAGTTTGACTAACAGGGGGCCGAACTATGGCTACACCTTC.

The chain employs TRBV19 and TRBJ1-1; D might be TRBD1 (5 bases). V was clipped by 5 bases and J by 8 bases, with 15 bases between them. This CDR3 is built from 13 residues. Germline lookup yields CDR1 LNHDA and CDR2 SQIVND (reference sequence). The CDR3 loop is CASSEQADFEAFF. In DNA form, the CDR3 reads TGTGCCAGTAGTGAACAGGCCGACTTCGAAGCTTTCTTT. Variable domain in full (rest from reference TRBV19 and TRBJ1-1): DGGITQSPKYLFRKEGQNVTLSCEQNLNHDAMYWYRQDPGQGLRLIYYSQIVNDFQKGDIAEGYSVSREKKESFPLTVTSAQKNPTAFYLCASSEQADFEAFFGQGTRLTVV.

This clonotype has at least ten counts. V is TRBV20-1 and J is TRBJ1-6; TRBD1 might be the D (5 bases). With 5 bases removed from V and 10 bases from J, the gap between germline ends came to 15 bases. Looked up from germline, CDR1 is DFQATT and CDR2 is SNEGSKA (reference sequence). CDR3 length equals 13 residues. The CDR3 sequence is CSAQGLAGSPLHF. CDR3 bases: TGCAGTGCTCAGGGACTAGCGGGATCACCCCTCCACTTT.

This clonotype was counted at least ten times. V is TRBV7-8 and J is TRBJ2-3; D tentatively reads TRBD1 or TRBD2 (5 bases each). The CDR3 covers 15 residues. From germline, CDR1 is SGHVS and CDR2 FQNEAQ. Trimming pared 5 bases from V and 6 bases from J, leaving 18 bases between. The CDR3 here is CASSVTHGASDTQYF. The DNA of the CDR3 is TGTGCCAGCAGCGTAACCCACGGGGCCAGTGATACGCAGTATTTT.

Many counts were recorded for this clonotype. This sequence joins TRBV3-1 and TRBJ2-3; 7 bases are a match to TRBD2. The CDR3 contains 15 residues. V lost 2 bases to trimming and J lost 2 bases; unmatched junction nucleotides: 4. The germline gives CDR1 LGHDT, CDR2 YNNKEL (reference sequence). The CDR3 here is CASSQRLALTDTQYF. DNA of the CDR3: TGTGCCAGCAGCCAACGACTAGCCCTCACAGATACGCAGTATTTT.

This clonotype was observed a few times. The chain couples TRBV9 to TRBJ2-5, with a possible D match to TRBD2 (6 bases). CDR3 length: 14 residues. V was trimmed by 0 bases and J by 4 bases, leaving 10 bases between them. CDR1 SGDLS and CDR2 YYNGEE come from the germline V gene. Here the CDR3 DNA reads TGTGCCAGCAGCGTAGTTGGGGGAGGAGAGACCCAGTACTTC. Its translation: CASSVVGGGETQYF.

CDR3 residues: CSAEDRGYNSPLHF. The CDR3 bases are TGCAGTGCTGAGGACAGGGGATATAATTCACCCCTCCACTTT. The V and J genes are TRBV20-1 and TRBJ1-6; 9 nucleotides align to TRBD1. With V trimmed by 5 bases and J by 4 bases, 3 bases remained unmatched. Germline CDR1 and CDR2: DFQATT and SNEGSKA (reference sequence). The CDR3 spans 14 residues.

This clonotype was counted many times. The V call is TRBV4-3, the J call TRBJ2-1; D not resolved. The germline V and J ends were trimmed by 0 bases and 9 bases, with 12 bases remaining between them. The V gene's germline CDR1 is LGHNA and CDR2 YSLEER. The length of the CDR3 is 14 residues. The CDR3 coding sequence is TGCGCCAGCAGCCAAGATTCGGGTCACGGTGAGCAGTTCTTC. It yields the protein CASSQDSGHGEQFF.

This clonotype came up many times. This chain connects TRBV6-5 to TRBJ2-5; 7 bases line up with TRBD1. V gave up 0 bases and J gave up 0 bases; unmatched junction bases: 7. This CDR3 comprises 17 residues. Germline CDR1 and CDR2: MNHEY and SVGAGI. CDR3 amino acids: CASSYSLDRKYQETQYF. CDR3 DNA: TGTGCCAGCAGTTACTCCTTGGACAGGAAGTACCAAGAGACCCAGTACTTC.

A remark on this clonotype: Since a much larger clone is just one base distant, this may be a read error. This chain uses TRBV25-1 with TRBJ2-3; D is unclear. CDR1 is MGHDK, CDR2 SYGVNS, per germline. The length of the CDR3 is 13 residues. CDR3 coding DNA: TGTGCCAACAGTGAATCCCCCCTAGATACGCAGTATTTT. Its protein is CANSESPLDTQYF.

Ten or more counts support this clonotype. A read error may produce the germline difference seen at one junction end. This rearrangement joins TRBV5-1 to TRBJ1-2, with 9 positions matching TRBD1. CDR1 and CDR2 from the germline V gene are SGHRS and YFSETQ. CDR3 length equals 13 residues. The CDR3 nucleotides are TGTGCCAGCAGTCTTGGGACAGGGTATGGCTACACCTTC. It encodes CASSLGTGYGYTF.

The chain recombines TRBV5-1 with TRBJ1-5; TRBD1 aligns across 9 bases. J gave up 5 bases and V 7 bases, and 4 bases lay outside the gene matches. Germline values: CDR1 SGHRS, CDR2 YFSETQ. This CDR3 region has 13 residues. Here the CDR3 DNA reads TGCGCCAGCCGACAGGGGGAAGATCAGCCCCAGCATTTT. It encodes CASRQGEDQPQHF.

At least ten counts were recorded for this clonotype. The V call is TRBV3-1, the J call TRBJ2-3, with TRBD1 identical over 10 bases. Germline V lookup: CDR1 LGHDT, CDR2 YNNKEL (reference sequence). Germline trimming cut 3 bases from V and 2 bases from J; bases unmatched to any gene: 2. The CDR3 is 15 amino acids. The CDR3 DNA reads as TGTGCCAGCAGCCAGGGACAGGGGCCCACAGATACGCAGTATTTT. Encoded protein: CASSQGQGPTDTQYF.

This clonotype was detected ten times or more. The rearrangement joins TRBV5-1 to TRBJ2-1, with D unresolved. From germline, CDR1 is SGHRS and CDR2 YFSETQ. This CDR3 has 11 residues. V lost 1 base and J lost 16, with 12 bases in between. The CDR3 DNA reads TGCGCCAGCAGCTTGAATCAGGTAACATTCTTC. Residues: CASSLNQVTFF.

This clonotype was seen repeatedly, ten times or more. The chain uses TRBV2 and TRBJ2-1, with TRBD1 identical over 8 bases. The length of the CDR3 is 15 residues. Germline values: CDR1 SNHLY, CDR2 FYNNEI. V shed 2 bases and J 3 bases; nucleotides not matched to a gene: 3. This chain's CDR3 is CASSERTGFYNEQFF. The CDR3 DNA follows: TGTGCCAGCAGTGAAAGGACAGGGTTCTACAATGAGCAGTTCTTC.

This clonotype was recorded at least ten times. This chain uses TRBV29-1 with TRBJ2-1; D is perhaps TRBD1 (7 bases). This CDR3 has 15 residues. Germline V gene sequence: CDR1 SQVTM, CDR2 ANQGSEA. Trimming left V 6 bases short and J 5 bases short, with 20 bases between. In DNA form, the CDR3 reads TGCAGCGTCGATCTTCGGGGGACAGAGCACAATGAGCAGTTCTTC. This codes for CSVDLRGTEHNEQFF.

This clonotype was found a few times. V usage is TRBV4-3 and J usage is TRBJ2-3; no clear D. CDR1 and CDR2 (germline): LGHNA, YSLEER. The CDR3 consists of 14 residues. Trimming took 0 bases from V and 0 from J, leaving 4 bases between them. In DNA form, the CDR3 reads TGCGCCAGCAGCCAAGATATTAGCACAGATACGCAGTATTTT. It codes for CASSQDISTDTQYF.

Concerning this clonotype itself: A much larger clonotype is one base distant, so this may be a read error. This rearrangement joins TRBV20-1 to TRBJ2-1; TRBD2 aligns across 7 bases. The CDR3 contains 15 residues. Germline V gene data show CDR1 as DFQATT and CDR2 as SNEGSKA (reference sequence). V gave up 1 base and J gave up 12 bases; unmatched junction bases: 15. The CDR3 here is CSARVVGDYLDAQFF. In nucleotides, the CDR3 is TGCAGTGCTAGAGTTGTGGGGGACTATCTTGATGCGCAGTTCTTC.

About this clonotype: A much bigger clone sits one base away, suggesting this may be a read error. The V and J genes are TRBV20-1 and TRBJ1-1; no definite D call. This CDR3 comprises 13 residues. Germline CDR1 and CDR2: DFQATT and SNEGSKA (reference sequence). The CDR3 DNA reads as TGCAGTACTAGAGATCCAGGCGCCGCTGAAGCTTTCTTT. It yields the protein CSTRDPGAAEAFF.

This clonotype was detected many times. The chain uses TRBV7-9 and TRBJ1-1; a possible D gene is TRBD1 (5 bases). The ends were cut back, 5 bases at V and 8 bases at J, with 15 bases in the middle. This CDR3 is 13 amino acids long. The V gene's germline CDR1 is SEHNR and CDR2 FQNEAQ (reference sequence). In DNA, the CDR3 is TGTGCCAGCAGCCCGACAGCCTCTGGGGAAGCTTTCTTT. As protein: CASSPTASGEAFF.

This chain uses TRBV18 with TRBJ2-2; D is undetermined. V was shortened by 7 bases and J by 0 bases, with 15 bases between the two germline ends. Per the germline V gene, CDR1 is KGHSH and CDR2 is LQKENI. This CDR3 comprises 16 residues. As DNA, the CDR3 is TGTGCCAGCTTATCGTCGGGTATTGCGAACACCGGGGAGCTGTTTTTT. This encodes CASLSSGIANTGELFF.

This clonotype showed up many times. The chain recombines TRBV5-1 with TRBJ2-3; D may be TRBD2 (6 bases). Trimming shortened V by 4 bases and J by 1 base, and 10 bases separated the two germline ends. The CDR3 consists of 14 residues. Germline V gene data show CDR1 as SGHRS and CDR2 as YFSETQ. Written as DNA, the CDR3 is TGCGCCAGCAGCGTGGGACTGGGCACAGATACGCAGTATTTT. Translating gives CASSVGLGTDTQYF.

The rearrangement uses TRBV6-6 and TRBJ2-7; D gene ambiguous. CDR1 is MNHNY and CDR2 is SVGAGI in the germline V gene (reference sequence). V lost 0 bases and J 4 bases, leaving 7 bases between the germline ends. This CDR3 spans 13 amino acids. The CDR3 DNA follows: TGTGCCAGCAGTTACTCGAACGAGTACGAGCAGTACTTC. Amino acids: CASSYSNEYEQYF.

V gene TRBV29-1 combines with J gene TRBJ2-7; 12 positions match TRBD2. Germline CDR1 is SQVTM and CDR2 is ANQGSEA. After removal of 8 bases from V and 1 base from J, the junction contained 6 bases not matched to a gene. The CDR3 contains 14 residues. Here the CDR3 DNA reads TGCAGCTCTCCTAGCGGGAGGGGATCCTACGAGCAGTACTTC. It is translated as CSSPSGRGSYEQYF.

This clonotype was seen a handful of times. V usage is TRBV3-1 and J usage is TRBJ2-2; 7 bases align to TRBD1. Germline lookup yields CDR1 LGHDT and CDR2 YNNKEL (reference sequence). V lost 3 bases, J lost 6 bases, and 7 bases stayed unmatched. The CDR3 runs to 15 residues. The CDR3 DNA follows: TGTGCCAGCAGCCACATACGACAGGGTGCCGGGGAGCTGTTTTTT. Encoded protein: CASSHIRQGAGELFF.